Listed below are T cell receptor beta chains from one sample, sequenced in a study of T cells in Graves' hyperthyroidism and ophthalmopathy. TCRdb recomputed calls from the multiplex PCR reads with MiXCR, one row per CDR3 protein. The sample consists of hundreds of thousands of distinct CDR3 sequences, more than 20% of them appearing once. The specimen sequenced was blood. These receptors were collected from a woman aged 40 to 50 with Graves' ophthalmopathy. The CDR3 runs from the conserved cysteine through the conserved F or W. A D gene is named only where the DNA matches it firmly. Part of the rows lack a size; the others show once, few, many or a class for expanded clones.

abundance	len	d_gene	v_gene	j_gene	CDR3nt	CDR3aa
many	16	TRBD2	TRBV18	TRBJ2-7	TGTGCCAGCTCACCACGTGCTAGCGGAGCTTCGGGGGAGCAGTACTTC	CASSPRASGASGEQYF
many	11	NA	TRBV2	TRBJ1-1	TGTGCCAGCAGGGAAGTCACTGAAGCTTTCTTT	CASREVTEAFF
many	13	NA	TRBV12-3/TRBV12-4	TRBJ1-1	TGTGCCAGCAGTTCTCTGCTGCGGACTGAAGCTTTCTTT	CASSSLLRTEAFF
many	14	NA	TRBV10-3	TRBJ1-3	TGTGCCATCTCAACAGGGCCTCCAGGAAACACCATATATTTT	CAISTGPPGNTIYF
NA	16	NA	TRBV15	TRBJ2-7	TGTGCCACCAGCAGAGATCTAGGGCGTCGAACGAGCGAGCAGTACTTC	CATSRDLGRRTSEQYF
many	18	TRBD2	TRBV20-1	TRBJ2-7	TGCAGTGCTAGTCCTGGGGGGCTAGCGGGAGATTTAACCTACGAGCAGTACTTC	CSASPGGLAGDLTYEQYF
few	13	NA	TRBV18	TRBJ2-2	TGTGCCAGCTCACCAAAATACACCGGGGAGCTGTTTTTT	CASSPKYTGELFF
few	15	NA	TRBV28	TRBJ1-2	TGTGCCAGCAGTCCGACGGGACCGAGGATCTATGGCTACACCTTC	CASSPTGPRIYGYTF
NA	13	NA	TRBV12-3/TRBV12-4	TRBJ2-5	TGTGCCAGCAGTGTGCAGGACCAAGAGACCCAGTACTTC	CASSVQDQETQYF
many	14	NA	TRBV2	TRBJ2-7	TGTGCCAGCAGGGGGGGGACAGGACCCTACGAGCAGTACTTC	CASRGGTGPYEQYF
NA	14	NA	TRBV6-5	TRBJ2-7	TGTGCCAGCAGTTTGTCTCCTCATACCTACGAGCAGTACTTC	CASSLSPHTYEQYF
many	16	TRBD2	TRBV20-1	TRBJ2-5	TGCAGTGCTAGAGATGCTCTAGCGGGACGCCAAGAGACCCAGTACTTC	CSARDALAGRQETQYF
many	15	TRBD1	TRBV27	TRBJ2-5	TGTGCCAGCAGTGAAGGGACAGGGCCTCGGGAGACCCAGTACTTC	CASSEGTGPRETQYF
NA	13	TRBD1	TRBV28	TRBJ2-5	TGTGCCACCTCTTCAGGGGGAAAGGAGACCCAGTACTTC	CATSSGGKETQYF
many	15	NA	TRBV13	TRBJ2-7	TGTGCCAGCAGCTCGCGGACAGATAGCTCCTACGAGCAGTACTTC	CASSSRTDSSYEQYF
NA	15	NA	TRBV18	TRBJ2-7	TGTGCCAGCTCAGGAACGGGACTCAACATGGGCGAGCAGTACTTC	CASSGTGLNMGEQYF
many	15	TRBD2	TRBV9	TRBJ2-7	TGTGCCAGCAGCGTCGGGACTAGCCACCTCTACGAGCAGTACTTC	CASSVGTSHLYEQYF
NA	18	NA	TRBV6-2/TRBV6-3	TRBJ2-7	TGTGCCAGCAGTTACTCAGAGTGGGGGGAGTCGTGGCTTGGCGAGCAGTACTTC	CASSYSEWGESWLGEQYF
many	12	TRBD2	TRBV20-1	TRBJ2-5	TGCAGTGCTTTACTAGCGAAAGAGACCCAGTACTTC	CSALLAKETQYF
many	12	NA	TRBV5-1	TRBJ1-2	TGCGCCAGCAGTGACGGAAACTATGGCTACACCTTC	CASSDGNYGYTF
NA	12	NA	TRBV12-3/TRBV12-4	TRBJ1-2	TGTGCCAGCAGTTTAGTTTTGCTTGGCTACACCTTC	CASSLVLLGYTF
few	12	NA	TRBV12-3/TRBV12-4	TRBJ1-3	TGTGCCAGCAGTTTAGGGGAAAACACCATATATTTT	CASSLGENTIYF
few	12	NA	TRBV3-1	TRBJ2-7	TGTGCCAGCAGCCAGGTGACCTACGAGCAGTACTTC	CASSQVTYEQYF
many	15	NA	TRBV14	TRBJ2-7	TGTGCCAGCAGCCAAGAGAAGTTATCCCCCTACGAGCAGTACTTC	CASSQEKLSPYEQYF
NA	14	NA	TRBV7-3	TRBJ2-5	TGTGCCAGCAGCTTAAACGGGCCTGGGGAGACCCAGTACTTC	CASSLNGPGETQYF
few	17	NA	TRBV5-1	TRBJ2-7	TGCGCCAGCAGCTTGCGCCCCGCGACGGTACCCTTCTACGAGCAGTACTTC	CASSLRPATVPFYEQYF
many	17	NA	TRBV27	TRBJ2-6	TGTGCCAGCAGTTCCGAGCCTAGGATGTCTGGGGCCAACGTCCTGACTTTC	CASSSEPRMSGANVLTF
many	14	TRBD1	TRBV28	TRBJ1-1	TGTGCCAGCGGCCCCAGGGGGGCGAACACTGAAGCTTTCTTT	CASGPRGANTEAFF
many	15	TRBD1	TRBV28	TRBJ2-5	TGTGCCAGCAGTTCCAGGACAGGGGGCATCGAGACCCAGTACTTC	CASSSRTGGIETQYF
NA	15	TRBD1	TRBV20-1	TRBJ2-7	TGCAGTGCTGGCCAGACAGGGGAAGTCAGCTACGAGCAGTACTTC	CSAGQTGEVSYEQYF
many	15	TRBD2	TRBV20-1	TRBJ2-2	TGCAGTGCTAGAGGGGTAGCGGGAGTTACCGGGGAGCTGGTTTTT	CSARGVAGVTGELVF
few	13	NA	TRBV20-1	TRBJ1-1	TGCAGTGTTACGGACGGCGTGAACACTGAAGCTTTCTTT	CSVTDGVNTEAFF
NA	12	NA	TRBV29-1	TRBJ1-1	TGCAGCGTGGGAGGGAGGACAGCTGAAGCTTTCTTT	CSVGGRTAEAFF
NA	15	NA	TRBV6-1	TRBJ1-5	TGTGCCAGCAGTGTAGGGGGTTCGGGCAATCAGCCCCAGCATTTT	CASSVGGSGNQPQHF
few	15	NA	TRBV28	TRBJ2-7	TGTGCCAGCAGTCCCTCGGGGGCGGGAGATGCCGAGCAGTACTTC	CASSPSGAGDAEQYF
many	14	NA	TRBV19	TRBJ2-2	TGTGCCAGTAGTATGGGGGTGAACACCGGGGAGCTGTTTTTT	CASSMGVNTGELFF
NA	13	TRBD1	TRBV20-1	TRBJ1-2	TGCAGTGCTAGTTTGGCACAGGGGGTTGGCTACACCTTC	CSASLAQGVGYTF
NA	17	NA	TRBV19	TRBJ2-5	TGTGCCAGTAGTATAGTATCAGGGGGGACAGCCCAAGAGACCCAGTACTTC	CASSIVSGGTAQETQYF
NA	14	TRBD1	TRBV6-1	TRBJ2-7	TGTGCCAGCAGGCGGACAGGGACGACCTACGAGCAGTACTTC	CASRRTGTTYEQYF
many	14	NA	TRBV7-2	TRBJ2-3	TGTGCCAGCAGCCCGGACAGTTACACAGATACGCAGTATTTT	CASSPDSYTDTQYF
NA	14	TRBD1	TRBV30	TRBJ1-1	TGTGCCTGGAGTGTACACAGGGGAGGTACTGAAGCTTTCTTT	CAWSVHRGGTEAFF
many	18	TRBD2	TRBV29-1	TRBJ2-1	TGCAGCGTTGAAGGACTAGCGGGAGGGTCGCATTCCTACAATGAGCAGTTCTTC	CSVEGLAGGSHSYNEQFF
many	18	TRBD1	TRBV15	TRBJ2-7	TGTGCCACCAGCAGAGACGTCAATCACCGGGACAGGAGCTACGAGCAGTACTTC	CATSRDVNHRDRSYEQYF
once	19	NA	TRBV15	TRBJ2-5	TGTGCCACCAGACCGGGACCATCAGAAACACCCGTACCACCAGAGACCCAGTACTTC	CATRPGPSETPVPPETQYF
few	15	NA	TRBV28	TRBJ1-2	TGTGCCAGCAGCCTACCAGTGGGGACAATCTATGGCTACAGCTTC	CASSLPVGTIYGYSF
many	17	NA	TRBV9	TRBJ1-3	TGTGCCAGCAGCGTAGAAGGAAGGGACGACTCTGGAAACACCATATATTTT	CASSVEGRDDSGNTIYF
NA	14	NA	TRBV6-2/TRBV6-3	TRBJ2-5	TGTGCCAGCAGACACACCGGGACCACAGCGCACCAGTACTTC	CASRHTGTTAHQYF
few	15	TRBD2	TRBV30	TRBJ2-7	TGTGCCTGGAGTGGCCTGGGCGGGAGCTCCTACGAGCAGTACTTC	CAWSGLGGSSYEQYF
NA	12	NA	TRBV29-1	TRBJ2-7	TGCAGCGGGTCGATTAGCTCCTACGAGCAGTACTTC	CSGSISSYEQYF
many	12	NA	TRBV29-1	TRBJ2-2	TGCAGCGTTGCGTGGAACACCGGGGAGCTGTTTTTT	CSVAWNTGELFF
many	16	NA	TRBV5-4	TRBJ2-6	TGTGCCAGCAGTTCGCTTTTGTCCTCTGGGGCCAACGTCCTGACTTTC	CASSSLLSSGANVLTF
NA	14	NA	TRBV12-3/TRBV12-4	TRBJ1-6	TGTGCCAGCAGTTTGCAGGGGCTGGGTTCACCCCTCCACTTT	CASSLQGLGSPLHF
NA	16	TRBD2	TRBV4-1	TRBJ2-7	TGCGCCAGCAGCCAACTAGCGGGAGGCCCCTCCTACGAGCAGTACTTC	CASSQLAGGPSYEQYF